This T cell receptor (beta chain) was obtained from a study of cytomegalovirus exposure and HLA in healthy donors. Points from the study as a whole: It was confirmed in vitro that three of the CMV-associated chains were specific for CMV antigens. There were 160 or so TCR beta chains listed as cytomegalovirus-associated.

This clone has only one observation. Its antigen is as yet unknown. The method was immunoSEQ multiplex PCR; TCRdb's version includes in-frame clones alone and lacks a portion of them. Of hundreds of thousands of clones detected, roughly 84% appear once; the ten largest clones hold roughly 2%. This CDR3 region has 19 residues. Deletions cut 1 base from V and 5 bases from J, with 24 bases between. Germline V gene sequence: CDR1 LGHNT, CDR2 FRNRAP. Sequencing used PBMCs. The rearrangement links TRBV12-5 to TRBJ2-1; D unclear. The TCR comes from a woman in her late teens or twenties in good health and CMV-seropositive. CDR3 region: CASGLEAPNVLAENNEQFF. CDR3 nucleotides: TGTGCTAGTGGTTTGGAGGCCCCGAACGTCTTAGCTGAAAACAATGAGCAGTTCTTC.